Shown below are 13 T cell receptor beta chains from a single sample sequenced in a study of blood T cell repertoires in COVID-19. Generated by immunoSEQ multiplex PCR, the TCRdb table keeps only in-frame clones and is missing some. In the table there are 150,000 to 200,000 clones, approximately 87% of which are singletons. Specimen: peripheral blood. The receptors here all came from a man aged 40-49 years with active or convalescent COVID-19.

V usage is TRBV6-2 or TRBV6-3 and J usage is TRBJ2-3; D uncertain. The length of the CDR3 is 12 residues. Trimming took 6 bases from V and 5 from J, leaving 9 bases between them. Germline loops: CDR1 MNHEY, CDR2 SVGEGT. DNA for the CDR3: TGTGCCAGCAGCCGTACCGGAGATACGCAGTATTTT. It specifies CASSRTGDTQYF.

The chain joins TRBV20-1 to TRBJ1-3; 8 nucleotides align to TRBD1. Germline lookup yields CDR1 DFQATT and CDR2 SNEGSKA (reference sequence). The CDR3 runs 15 residues. V lost 3 bases and J lost 1; bases outside the gene matches: 5. The DNA for the CDR3 is TGCAGTGCTAGTGGCAGGGGGCTATCTGGAAACACCATATATTTT. Its protein is CSASGRGLSGNTIYF.

This chain links TRBV6-1 with TRBJ2-5, with a weak D call TRBD1 (6 bases). There are 15 residues in the CDR3. Germline V CDR1 and CDR2: MNHNS, SASEGT. The V and J ends lost 1 base and 5 bases respectively, with 14 bases between them. CDR3 protein: CASSEVGAAWETQYF. In nucleotides, the CDR3 is TGTGCCAGCAGTGAAGTGGGGGCAGCCTGGGAGACCCAGTACTTC.

The chain carries TRBV4-1 and TRBJ1-2; D might be TRBD1 (6 bases). This CDR3 contains 16 residues. Germline loops: CDR1 MGHRA, CDR2 YSYEKL. The ends were cut back, 4 bases at V and 5 bases at J, with 20 bases in the middle. DNA of the CDR3: TGCGCCAGCAGCCGAGAGTTGGGTAGCAGGGGATATGGCTACACCTTC. It specifies CASSRELGSRGYGYTF.

The rearrangement joins TRBV7-2 to TRBJ1-1; D not resolved. CDR1 and CDR2 from the germline V gene are SGHTA and FQGNSA. The CDR3 is made up of 15 amino acids. The ends were cut back, 2 bases at V and 5 bases at J, with 15 bases in the middle. Here the CDR3 reads CASSLHGLAGTEAFF. The CDR3 region has the DNA TGTGCCAGCAGCTTACACGGGCTTGCGGGAACTGAAGCTTTCTTT.

This clone has just one count. The rearrangement joins TRBV5-4 to TRBJ1-2; 9 bases line up with TRBD1. Trimming cost V 5 bases and J 5 bases; bases outside gene matches: 7. CDR1 is SGHNT and CDR2 is YYREEE in the germline V gene (reference sequence). CDR3 length: 14 amino acids. CDR3 bases: TGTGCCAGCAGACTACAGGGGGCGAAGTATGGCTACACCTTC. Residues: CASRLQGAKYGYTF. Using reference TRBV5-4 and TRBJ1-2 for the parts outside the CDR3, the full variable domain is ETGVTQSPTHLIKTRGQQVTLRCSSQSGHNTVSWYQQALGQGPQFIFQYYREEENGRGNFPPRFSGLQFPNYSSELNVNALELDDSALYLCASRLQGAKYGYTFGSGTRLTVV.

The chain is built from TRBV7-9 and TRBJ2-5, with TRBD2 as a possible D gene (7 bases). The CDR3 has 15 amino acids. Trimming removed 8 bases at V and 5 bases at J, with 21 bases between. Germline-derived CDR1 and CDR2 are SEHNR and FQNEAQ (reference sequence). The CDR3 sequence: CASGGAPVIRETQYF. The CDR3 nucleotides are TGTGCCAGCGGGGGGGCCCCCGTAATAAGGGAGACCCAGTACTTC.

The chain uses TRBV19 and TRBJ1-4; 8 bases fit TRBD1. This CDR3 contains 16 residues. Germline V CDR1 and CDR2: LNHDA, SQIVND (reference sequence). V dropped 10 bases and J dropped 8; count of bases not matched to a gene: 18. CDR3: CATSGGLTGAREKLFF. The CDR3 region has the DNA TGTGCCACCTCAGGGGGCCTGACAGGGGCAAGGGAAAAACTGTTTTTT.

The genes are TRBV27 and TRBJ1-2; D is uncertain. V lost 10 bases and J lost 3, with 15 bases in between. This CDR3 is 13 amino acids long. Germline V gene sequence: CDR1 MNHEY, CDR2 SMNVEV (reference sequence). The chain's CDR3 is CATRSSLYYGYTF. The CDR3 coding sequence is TGTGCCACCCGGAGTTCGTTATACTATGGCTACACCTTC.

The gene calls are TRBV27 and TRBJ1-5, with D perhaps matching TRBD1 (6 bases). CDR3 length equals 15 residues. Germline loops: CDR1 MNHEY, CDR2 SMNVEV (reference sequence). Trimming left V 7 bases short and J 4 bases short, with 17 bases between. The CDR3 loop reads CASTLFAGANQPQHF. CDR3 sequence (DNA): TGTGCCAGCACCCTGTTCGCGGGGGCAAATCAGCCCCAGCATTTT.

The chain combines TRBV5-4 with TRBJ1-1; D gene uncertain. Trimming removed 4 bases at V and 1 base at J, with 11 bases between. In germline, CDR1 is SGHNT, CDR2 YYREEE (reference sequence). This CDR3 contains 14 residues. CDR3 region: CASSLGRGNTEAFF. CDR3 nucleotides: TGTGCCAGCAGCCTAGGAAGAGGGAACACTGAAGCTTTCTTT.

The chain couples TRBV3-1 (or the pseudogene TRBV3-2) to TRBJ1-6; D not resolved. V dropped 3 bases and J dropped 6 bases, with 12 bases sitting between them. The CDR3 contains 15 residues. Germline V gene data show CDR1 as LGHDT and CDR2 as YNNKEL (reference sequence). The CDR3 region has the DNA TGTGCCAGCAGCCAGGAAGGACTGATTAATTCACCCCTCCACTTT. Translation: CASSQEGLINSPLHF.

The chain couples TRBV10-3 to TRBJ1-1; no reliable D call. The CDR3 totals 13 residues. CDR1 is ENHRY and CDR2 is SYGVKD in the germline V gene. The V end was cut by 3 bases, the J end by 5 bases, with 10 bases between. CDR3 in DNA: TGTGCCATCAGTGACACTTCAGGTACTGAAGCTTTCTTT. Its protein is CAISDTSGTEAFF.